This T cell receptor beta chain appears in the sequencing data of a study of identifying expanded T cells in peripheral blood. Healthy donors had no documented immune events, such as infections, while sampled. With V trimmed by 2 bases and J by 5 bases, 6 bases remained unmatched. CDR3 length equals 15 residues. Per the germline V gene, CDR1 is MNHEY and CDR2 is SVGAGI. Generated by immunoSEQ multiplex PCR, the TCRdb table keeps only in-frame clones and is missing some. In the table there are some 78,000 clones, 65% to 85% of which are singletons. This clone was recorded a few times. This TCR was sampled from a person aged 18 to 70 in good health. The gene calls are TRBV6-5 and TRBJ2-5; TRBD1 aligns across 9 bases. The sequenced sample was blood. CDR3 in amino acids: CASSYETGGRETQYF. In DNA, the CDR3 is TGTGCCAGCAGTTACGAGACAGGGGGGAGGGAGACCCAGTACTTC.